These T cell receptor beta chains were read from a single sample in a study of Ad26.COV2.S vaccination and SARS-CoV-2 variants. Clones were read by immunoSEQ multiplex PCR, and TCRdb kept only the in-frame ones, dropping some. This table holds roughly 680,000 clones, 89% found once. The input for sequencing was peripheral blood, taken in a trial of Ad26.COV2.S vaccine versus placebo. These receptor sequences come from a person between 18 and 65 years old who received the Ad26.COV2.S COVID-19 vaccine or a placebo. The CDR3 runs from the conserved cysteine through the conserved F or W. D genes are given only for firm matches.

TRBV5-4	TRBJ2-5	TRBD1	CASSSDRPQETQYF
TRBV19	TRBJ1-3	.	CASSLPSGASGNTIYF
TRBV29-1	TRBJ2-1	TRBD2	CSVAGDYNNMDEQFF
TRBV19	TRBJ2-5	.	CASSSRRIQETQYF
TRBV7-2	TRBJ2-7	TRBD1	CASSSPGTGNSYEQYF
TRBV11-2	TRBJ2-3	TRBD2	CASSLELAGARDTQYF
TRBV5-6	TRBJ1-1	.	CASSLGAEAFF
TRBV24-1	TRBJ2-2	TRBD1	CATSDPTGATTGELFF
TRBV5-1	TRBJ2-7	.	CASSLVDGRYEQYF
TRBV2	TRBJ1-2	TRBD1	CASSVDRGAYGYTF
TRBV10-3	TRBJ2-6	.	CAISATQSGANVLTF
TRBV6-2/TRBV6-3	TRBJ1-5	TRBD1	CASSYSLGQSLQHSNQPQHF
TRBV3-1/TRBV3-2	TRBJ2-1	TRBD2	CASSQESTGPRPLAGSYNEQFF
TRBV7-9	TRBJ2-4	TRBD2	CASSFLGSGSGKNIQYF
TRBV18	TRBJ2-5	.	CASSRSGGQETQYF
TRBV29-1	TRBJ2-7	TRBD1	CSASTGSSYEQYF
TRBV2	TRBJ2-2	.	CASSDRDRVFGTGELFF
TRBV7-2	TRBJ2-7	TRBD2	CASSLGGGAMYF
TRBV4-2	TRBJ1-1	.	CASSQDLGQNTEAFF
TRBV3-1/TRBV3-2	TRBJ1-5	.	CASSQWDSEPQHF
TRBV19	TRBJ1-5	.	CASSIEGFTQHF
TRBV3-1/TRBV3-2	TRBJ1-2	.	CASSQDIQPANYGYTF
TRBV2	TRBJ1-5	.	CASCGGGSNQPQHF
TRBV6-5	TRBJ1-5	.	CASQLGWESNQPQHF
TRBV4-3	TRBJ2-1	TRBD1	CASSPKWAGGNEQFF
TRBV20-1	TRBJ2-7	.	CSARVAAEQYF
TRBV2	TRBJ2-2	TRBD2	CASRGELNTGELFF
TRBV19	TRBJ2-6	.	CASSFSAGGANVLTF
TRBV5-1	TRBJ2-7	TRBD2	CASSSLAGGMNEQYF
TRBV10-1	TRBJ2-1	.	CASSEPGANEQFF
TRBV7-2	TRBJ1-2	.	CASSLVGFRGYTF
TRBV27	TRBJ2-2	TRBD1	CASSVTGWGGGTGELFF
TRBV27	TRBJ2-7	.	CASSLEGPILGAYEQYF
TRBV6-1	TRBJ2-1	TRBD2	CASSELAGGYNEQFF
TRBV30	TRBJ1-2	.	CACPDSNYGYTF
TRBV7-2	TRBJ2-7	TRBD2	CASSLGLLAVWEQYF
TRBV12-3/TRBV12-4	TRBJ2-7	.	CASSSSGAYEQYF
TRBV7-9	TRBJ2-3	.	CASNPGKGLRTDTQYF
TRBV18	TRBJ1-5	.	CASSPMEGPQHF
TRBV10-3	TRBJ2-1	TRBD2	CAIRAQREGYNEQFF
TRBV30	TRBJ1-2	.	CAWSVNYGYTF
TRBV19	TRBJ1-4	.	CASSIGREVTNEKLFF
TRBV30	TRBJ1-1	.	CAWSVANTEAFF
TRBV10-3	TRBJ1-6	.	CAISELVDNSPLHF
TRBV27	TRBJ1-4	.	CASSSANEKLFF
TRBV7-9	TRBJ2-1	.	CASSLAGSYNEQFF